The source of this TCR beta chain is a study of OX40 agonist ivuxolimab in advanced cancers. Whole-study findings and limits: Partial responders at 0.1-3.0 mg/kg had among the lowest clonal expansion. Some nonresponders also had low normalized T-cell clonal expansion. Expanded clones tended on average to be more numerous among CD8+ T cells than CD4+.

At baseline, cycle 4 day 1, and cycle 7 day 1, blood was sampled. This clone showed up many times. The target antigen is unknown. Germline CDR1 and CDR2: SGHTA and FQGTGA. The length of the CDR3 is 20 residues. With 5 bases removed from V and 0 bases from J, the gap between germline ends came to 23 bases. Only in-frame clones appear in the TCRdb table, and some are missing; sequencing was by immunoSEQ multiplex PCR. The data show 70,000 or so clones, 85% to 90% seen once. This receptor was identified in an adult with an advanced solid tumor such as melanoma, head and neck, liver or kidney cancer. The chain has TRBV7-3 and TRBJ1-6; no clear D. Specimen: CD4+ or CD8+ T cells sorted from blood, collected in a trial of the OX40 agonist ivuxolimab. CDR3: CASSPLNSVGGSSYNSPLHF. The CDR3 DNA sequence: TGTGCCAGCAGCCCACTTAATAGTGTAGGCGGGAGCTCCTATAATTCACCCCTCCACTTT.